These 14 T cell receptor beta chains originate from one sample sequenced in a study of shared clonotypes between healthy human individuals. Libraries were prepared by immunoSEQ multiplex PCR; TCRdb keeps only in-frame clonotypes and omits some of them. The sample lists about 1 million clones; about 75% were seen once. Sequenced material: memory CD4+ T cells sorted from blood. The subset: CD45RA-negative fraction. The receptors were gathered from a man younger than 35 in good health.

A single count supports this clone. J is TRBJ2-1 and V is TRBV5-1; 9 nucleotides agree with TRBD2. The CDR3 loop spans 15 amino acids. Germline V lookup: CDR1 SGHRS, CDR2 YFSETQ. The J segment lost 0 bases and the V segment lost 4 bases, leaving 2 bases of the junction unmatched. CDR3: CASSPSGNSYNEQFF. The CDR3 DNA sequence: TGCGCCAGCAGCCCTAGCGGGAACTCCTACAATGAGCAGTTCTTC.

The chain couples TRBV27 to TRBJ2-1, with 11 bases aligning to TRBD2. Per the germline V gene, CDR1 is MNHEY and CDR2 is SMNVEV (reference sequence). The CDR3 loop spans 16 amino acids. The ends lost 3 bases at V and 4 bases at J; junction bases unmatched: 5. The CDR3 here is CASSFLRLAGYNEQFF. The CDR3, as DNA: TGTGCCAGCAGTTTCCTACGACTAGCGGGGTACAATGAGCAGTTCTTC.

This clone has only a few counts. J is TRBJ1-1 and V is TRBV28, with 12 bases identical to TRBD1. The V and J ends lost 10 bases and 4 bases, in that order; junction bases with no gene match: 4. CDR3 length equals 13 residues. Germline V lookup: CDR1 MDHEN, CDR2 SYDVKM. The CDR3 nucleotides are TGTGCCACCGGGACAGGGGGCCCCACTGAAGCTTTCTTT. Its translation is CATGTGGPTEAFF.

The chain couples TRBV14 to TRBJ2-2; D remains ambiguous. Deletions cut 2 bases from V and 7 bases from J, with 8 bases between. The CDR3 runs 13 residues. Germline V CDR1 and CDR2: SGHDN, FVKESK. CDR3 sequence: CASSQNPHGELFF. CDR3 coding DNA: TGTGCCAGCAGCCAAAACCCCCACGGGGAGCTGTTTTTT.

The rearrangement joins TRBV4-3 to TRBJ2-5; D unresolved. The germline V gene encodes CDR1 LGHNA and CDR2 YSLEER. The CDR3 covers 13 residues. V lost 0 bases and J 5 bases, leaving 7 bases between the germline ends. CDR3 bases: TGCGCCAGCAGCCAAGAGTGGCGGGAGACCCAGTACTTC. Encoded protein: CASSQEWRETQYF.

The CDR3 nucleotides read TGTGCCAGCAGCCTCACCCCGGGACTAGCGGGAGGACACCGCTACGAGCAGTACTTC. Amino acids: CASSLTPGLAGGHRYEQYF. This chain links TRBV14 with TRBJ2-7, with TRBD2 matching over 15 bases. The CDR3 consists of 19 residues. Trimming cost V 4 bases and J 3 bases; bases outside gene matches: 13. Germline CDR1 reads SGHDN; CDR2 reads FVKESK.

This clone showed up just a few times. The genes are TRBV4-2 and TRBJ2-5; D tentatively reads TRBD1 or TRBD2 (5 bases each). The germline gives CDR1 LGHNA, CDR2 YNFKEQ. The CDR3 sequence is 14 residues long. Trimming pared 1 base from V and 3 bases from J, leaving 9 bases between. Here the CDR3 reads CASSQGDDKETQYF. The CDR3 nucleotides read TGTGCCAGCAGCCAAGGGGACGACAAAGAGACCCAGTACTTC.

V usage is TRBV27 and J usage is TRBJ1-4; D remains ambiguous. Per germline, CDR1 MNHEY and CDR2 SMNVEV (reference sequence). The CDR3 extends over 14 amino acids. V was cut by 5 bases and J by 7 bases, with 14 bases left in between. DNA for the CDR3: TGTGCCAGCAGTCCCCGGCCCATCGGTGAAAAACTGTTTTTT. The encoded protein is CASSPRPIGEKLFF.

The chain employs TRBV5-1 and TRBJ2-7; 7 nucleotides match TRBD2. Germline assignment: CDR1 SGHRS and CDR2 YFSETQ. V shed 0 bases, J shed 9 bases, and the junction held 12 bases outside the gene matches. The CDR3 has 15 residues. The DNA of the CDR3 is TGCGCCAGCAGCTTGGTTGGAAGCGGGGTAGATCGGCAGTACTTC. Its translation: CASSLVGSGVDRQYF.

In this sample, this clone turned up once. The chain carries TRBV2 and TRBJ2-3; maybe TRBD1 (6 bases). This CDR3 spans 18 amino acids. Deletions cut 3 bases from V and 2 bases from J, with 21 bases between. The V gene's germline CDR1 is SNHLY and CDR2 FYNNEI. CDR3 nucleotide sequence: TGTGCCAGCAGTGATTCCACAGGGTTTCGGGCCTCCACAGATACGCAGTATTTT. This encodes CASSDSTGFRASTDTQYF.

The rearrangement uses TRBV5-1 and TRBJ2-5, with 11 bases matching TRBD2. This CDR3 contains 16 residues. V shed 3 bases, J shed 1 base, and the junction held 5 bases outside the gene matches. Germline loops: CDR1 SGHRS, CDR2 YFSETQ. The CDR3: CASSSLAGGFQETQYF. The CDR3 nucleotides read TGCGCCAGCAGCTCCCTAGCGGGGGGTTTCCAAGAGACCCAGTACTTC.

The chain couples TRBV5-1 to TRBJ1-3; no definite D call. V was pared by 7 bases and J by 0 bases, with 14 bases between. Germline V gene lookup returns CDR1 SGHRS and CDR2 YFSETQ. This CDR3 spans 15 amino acids. This CDR3 is CASGETGTSGNTIYF. The CDR3 DNA is TGCGCCAGCGGGGAAACGGGAACCTCTGGAAACACCATATATTTT. The full variable domain, completed using reference TRBV5-1 and TRBJ1-3, is KAGVTQTPRYLIKTRGQQVTLSCSPISGHRSVSWYQQTPGQGLQFLFEYFSETQRNKGNFPGRFSGRQFSNSRSEMNVSTLELGDSALYLCASGETGTSGNTIYFGEGSWLTVV.

J is TRBJ2-7 and V is TRBV18; D is possibly TRBD2 (5 bases). This CDR3 region has 13 residues. V was trimmed by 2 bases and J by 12 bases, leaving 17 bases between them. Germline values: CDR1 KGHSH, CDR2 LQKENI. The CDR3, as DNA: TGTGCCAGCTCACCAAGTGGACTGGGGAATCCGTACTTC. Protein product: CASSPSGLGNPYF. Supplemented by reference TRBV18 and TRBJ2-7, the full variable domain reads NAGVMQNPRHLVRRRGQEARLRCSPMKGHSHVYWYRQLPEEGLKFMVYLQKENIIDESGMPKERFSAEFPKEGPSILRIQQVVRGDSAAYFCASSPSGLGNPYFGPGTRLTVT.

This chain uses TRBV6-5 with TRBJ1-3, with D possibly TRBD1 on 5 matching bases. With 6 bases removed from V and 0 bases from J, the gap between germline ends came to 12 bases. This CDR3 spans 15 amino acids. In germline, CDR1 is MNHEY, CDR2 SVGAGI. Here the CDR3 DNA reads TGTGCCAGCAGGCCTGACAGCCACTCTGGAAACACCATATATTTT. Its protein product is CASRPDSHSGNTIYF.